This TCR beta chain was identified during a study of response to subunit inactivated influenza vaccine. Study-wide results and limits: Authors suggested each seasonal influenza vaccination recruits few new T cells.

CDR1 and CDR2 from the germline V gene are DFQATT and SNEGSKA (reference sequence). Trimming took off 3 bases at V and 5 bases at J, with 11 bases between the two ends. This CDR3 comprises 13 residues. As concerns this clonotype: What it binds is not known.

From the RT-PCR reads, TCRdb called clonotypes with MiXCR, one entry per CDR3 protein. The table lists approximately 730,000 distinct CDR3 sequences, more than 11% of them singletons. The rearrangement links TRBV20-1 to TRBJ2-1; the D gene is possibly TRBD1 (5 bases). This specimen consisted of PBMCs from blood, obtained approximately 15 days before vaccination. This sequence was found in a man aged 50 to 60 who received an inactivated influenza vaccine. CDR3 nucleotide sequence: TGCAGTGCTAGTTCCAGGGTCCACAATGAGCAGTTCTTC. It encodes CSASSRVHNEQFF.